This TCR beta chain appears in the sequencing data of a study of early T cells in non-severe SARS-CoV-2 infection. Findings of the study overall: Sequences matched to VDJdb favored anti-spike CD8 responses, while private and CD4 specificities were missed.

Germline CDR1 reads LNHDA; CDR2 reads SQIVND (reference sequence). The CDR3 extends over 14 amino acids. The V and J ends lost 8 bases and 6 bases respectively, with 19 bases between them. Attachment of unique molecular identifiers was made to individual cDNA molecules. TCRdb re-analysed the 5' RACE reads in MiXCR, keeping a single row per CDR3 protein. The repertoire holds about 76,000 distinct CDR3 sequences, more than 10% seen once, with roughly 3.1% in the top ten. This clonotype was detected a few times. Antigen specificity is unknown. The TCR originated in an adult who was a healthcare worker with PCR-confirmed SARS-CoV-2 infection or an uninfected control (not recorded which). The chain recombines TRBV19 with TRBJ1-2, with D possibly TRBD1 on 6 matching bases. Sequencing input: whole blood. The chain's CDR3 is CASARQAPEDGYTF. The CDR3 DNA follows: TGTGCCAGTGCCCGACAGGCCCCAGAGGATGGCTACACCTTC.